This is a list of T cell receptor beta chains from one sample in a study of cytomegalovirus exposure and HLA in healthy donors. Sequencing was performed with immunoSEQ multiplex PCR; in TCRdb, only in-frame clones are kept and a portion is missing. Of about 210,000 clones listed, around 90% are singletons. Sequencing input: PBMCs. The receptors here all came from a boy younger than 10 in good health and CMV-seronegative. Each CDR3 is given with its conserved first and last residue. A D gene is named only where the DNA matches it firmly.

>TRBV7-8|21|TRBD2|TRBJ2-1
CASSLVRLAGSSRGRYNEQFF
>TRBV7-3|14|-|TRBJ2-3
CASSLGRSTDTQYF
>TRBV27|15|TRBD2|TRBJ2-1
CASSLGGTRGDEQFF
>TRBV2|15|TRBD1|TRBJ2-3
CASSVTGEGTDTQYF
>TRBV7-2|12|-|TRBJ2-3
CASSPRMDTQYF
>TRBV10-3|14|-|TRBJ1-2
CAISRDFKNYGYTF
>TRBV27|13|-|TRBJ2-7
CASSFRETYEQYF
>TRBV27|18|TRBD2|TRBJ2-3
CASSPLGLAGGQTDTQYF
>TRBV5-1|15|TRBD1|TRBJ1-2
CASSLAEGGGYGYTF
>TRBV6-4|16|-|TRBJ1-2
CASSDSSGLPWGGYTF
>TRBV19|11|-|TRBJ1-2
CASSISGGYTF
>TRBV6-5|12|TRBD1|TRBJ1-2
CASRDRVYGYTF
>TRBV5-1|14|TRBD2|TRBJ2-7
CASSLRLADYEQYF
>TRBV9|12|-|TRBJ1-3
CASGRTGNTIYF
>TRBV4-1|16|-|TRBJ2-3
CASSQEGGASADTQYF
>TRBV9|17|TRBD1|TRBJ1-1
CASSVGQGVAFDTEAFF
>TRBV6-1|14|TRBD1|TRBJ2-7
CASRLDRSSYEQYF
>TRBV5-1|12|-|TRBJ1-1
CASSLQGSEAFF
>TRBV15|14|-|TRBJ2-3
CATSREAPPDTQYF
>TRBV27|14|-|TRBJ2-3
CASSPSGDPDTQYF
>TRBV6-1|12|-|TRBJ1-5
CATKGGNQPQHF
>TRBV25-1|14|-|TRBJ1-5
CASSEESSNQPQHF
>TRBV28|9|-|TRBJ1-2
CASSPPSTF
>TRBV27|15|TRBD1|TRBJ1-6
CASSIRDRANSPLHF
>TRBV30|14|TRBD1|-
CAWKGTGITYEQYF
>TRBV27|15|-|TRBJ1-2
CASSPTWTERYGYTF
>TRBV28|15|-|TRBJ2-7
CASSTRTVMPYEQYF